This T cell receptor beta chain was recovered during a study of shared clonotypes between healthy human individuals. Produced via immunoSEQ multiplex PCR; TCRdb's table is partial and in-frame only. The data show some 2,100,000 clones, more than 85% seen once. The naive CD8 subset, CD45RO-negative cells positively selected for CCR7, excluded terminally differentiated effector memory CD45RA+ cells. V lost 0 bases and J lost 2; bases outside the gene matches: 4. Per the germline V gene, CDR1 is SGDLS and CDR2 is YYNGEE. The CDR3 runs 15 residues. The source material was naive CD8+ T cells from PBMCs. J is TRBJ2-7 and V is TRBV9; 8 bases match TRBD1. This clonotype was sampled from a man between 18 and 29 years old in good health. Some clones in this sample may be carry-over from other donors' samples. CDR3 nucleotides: TGTGCCAGCAGCGTAGAGGCAGGGGGCGCCTACGAGCAGTACTTC. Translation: CASSVEAGGAYEQYF. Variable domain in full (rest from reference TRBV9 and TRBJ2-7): DSGVTQTPKHLITATGQRVTLRCSPRSGDLSVYWYQQSLDQGLQFLIQYYNGEERAKGNILERFSAQQFPDLHSELNLSSLELGDSALYFCASSVEAGGAYEQYFGPGTRLTVT.